These T cell receptor beta chains were read from a single sample in a study of blood T cell repertoires in COVID-19. The protocol was immunoSEQ multiplex PCR, while the TCRdb copy is restricted to in-frame clones and leaves out a portion. The sample has 300,000 or so clones, around nine tenths seen once; the top ten hold about 1.2%. Material for sequencing was peripheral blood. Receptor source: a man in his 70s with acute or convalescent COVID-19. The CDR3 runs from the conserved cysteine through the conserved F or W. The D gene is left open where the match is weak. Clone sizes are given selectively: once, few, many, or a class where the clone is expanded.

CDR3 DNA,CDR3 protein,J gene,D gene,V gene,clone size
TGTGCCACCAGTGATGGCGGGACAGGCCAAGAGACCCAGTACTTC,CATSDGGTGQETQYF,TRBJ2-5,TRBD1,TRBV24-1,.
TGTGCCTGGAGGTGGGGGACAGTTCTCCAAGAGACCCAGTACTTC,CAWRWGTVLQETQYF,TRBJ2-5,TRBD1,TRBV30,.
TGTGCCAGCAGCTTAGCTGGGCTCAACACTGAAGCTTTCTTT,CASSLAGLNTEAFF,TRBJ1-1,.,TRBV7-2,.
TGTGCCACCAGCAGGGGGGGGGAGCCCTACGAGCAGTACTTC,CATSRGGEPYEQYF,TRBJ2-7,TRBD2,TRBV15,.
TGTGCCAGCAGGGATGGGACTAGCGCAAACACCGGGGAGCTGTTTTTT,CASRDGTSANTGELFF,TRBJ2-2,TRBD2,TRBV7-8,.
TGCGCCAGCATCCTTGTAGGCACAGATACGCAGTATTTT,CASILVGTDTQYF,TRBJ2-3,.,TRBV5-1,.
TGCAGTGCTAGTGGAATCGGGTTGGGTAGTTTGGGCAATCAGCCCCAGCATTTT,CSASGIGLGSLGNQPQHF,TRBJ1-5,.,TRBV20-1,.
TGTGCCAGCAGCTATCAAGGTGGGCTCATGAACACTGAAGCTTTCTTT,CASSYQGGLMNTEAFF,TRBJ1-1,.,TRBV3-1/TRBV3-2,.
TGTGCCAGCAGTTACTCGAACGCGGGGGGGGTTTCGCAGTATTTT,CASSYSNAGGVSQYF,TRBJ2-3,TRBD2,TRBV6-5,.
TGCGCCAGCAGCTTGGAAGTAGCGGGAGGATCTGAGCAGTTCTTC,CASSLEVAGGSEQFF,TRBJ2-1,TRBD2,TRBV5-1,.
TGTGCCAGCAGCGCAGGGCCCCTGGGGGGCTACGAGCAGTACTTC,CASSAGPLGGYEQYF,TRBJ2-7,.,TRBV7-6,.
TGCGCCAGCAGCTTCAAACTAGGAGGGTCAGATACGCAGTATTTT,CASSFKLGGSDTQYF,TRBJ2-3,.,TRBV5-1,.
TGTGCCAGCAGGCAGCGTTTAGGGAGAACTACACAAGAGACCCAGTACTTC,CASRQRLGRTTQETQYF,TRBJ2-5,.,TRBV28,.
TGTGCCAGCAGCGTAGGGGCAGGCAATGGCTACAATGAGCAGTTCTTC,CASSVGAGNGYNEQFF,TRBJ2-1,.,TRBV9,.
TGTGCCAGCAGTGAAGGTGTATTTTCACCCCTCCACTTT,CASSEGVFSPLHF,TRBJ1-6,.,TRBV2,once
TGTGCCAGTAGTATTAGGCTACAGAGCTCCTACAATGAGCAGTTCTTC,CASSIRLQSSYNEQFF,TRBJ2-1,.,TRBV19,once
TGTGCCAGCAGCTCGTCAAGGAGTAGCTCCTACAATGAGCAGTTCTTC,CASSSSRSSSYNEQFF,TRBJ2-1,.,TRBV5-6,few
TGCGCCAGCAGCTGGGCGGGAGGGAACACAGATACGCAGTATTTT,CASSWAGGNTDTQYF,TRBJ2-3,TRBD2,TRBV5-1,once
TGCGCCAGCAGCCATTCCCGACAGGGTTGGAGGTCCGATTCACCCCTCCACTTT,CASSHSRQGWRSDSPLHF,TRBJ1-6,TRBD1,TRBV4-3,few
TGTGCCAGCAGCGCCGGGGGACTTTCGGGCCTAGGGGATACGCAGTATTTT,CASSAGGLSGLGDTQYF,TRBJ2-3,.,TRBV9,.
TGTGCCAGCAGTAAAACAGGGGATGGCTACACCTTC,CASSKTGDGYTF,TRBJ1-2,TRBD1,TRBV2,.
TGTGCCACCAGTGATTTGGCGGGAGCAGGGAGTGAGCAGTTCTTC,CATSDLAGAGSEQFF,TRBJ2-1,TRBD2,TRBV24-1,.
TGCGCCAGCAGCTTGCAGGGGGCAATCTCCTACAATGAGCAGTTCTTC,CASSLQGAISYNEQFF,TRBJ2-1,TRBD1,TRBV5-1,once
TGTGCCAGCCGACCATTGGCAGGAGGACAGCCCCAGCATTTT,CASRPLAGGQPQHF,TRBJ1-5,.,TRBV7-2,.
TGTGCCAGCAGCCTTCCTCCCACAGATACGCAGTATTTT,CASSLPPTDTQYF,TRBJ2-3,.,TRBV11-1,.
TGTGCCAGTTTCGGGGGGGCCGCGAGCAATGAGCAGTTCTTC,CASFGGAASNEQFF,TRBJ2-1,TRBD2,TRBV28,.
TGTGCCAGCAGCCAAGTCGGTAGCGGGGGGATGGGAGAATGGAATGAGCAGTTCTTC,CASSQVGSGGMGEWNEQFF,TRBJ2-1,TRBD2,TRBV4-2,.
TGTGCCAGCAGCTGGGGCCCAGACAGGTACTATGGCTACACCTTC,CASSWGPDRYYGYTF,TRBJ1-2,.,TRBV5-5,.
TGTGCCTGGGACAGGGGCAATTCACCCCTCCACTTT,CAWDRGNSPLHF,TRBJ1-6,TRBD1,TRBV30,.
TGTGCCAGCAGTTTGGAGGATTACACCGGGGAGCTGTTTTTT,CASSLEDYTGELFF,TRBJ2-2,.,TRBV28,.
TGTGCCAGCAGTTACTCGCCTAGCGGGAACACCGGGGAGCTGTTTTTT,CASSYSPSGNTGELFF,TRBJ2-2,TRBD2,TRBV6-5,.
TGTGCCAGCGCTCATGGGGGGGAAGGAGGGAACACTGAAGCTTTCTTT,CASAHGGEGGNTEAFF,TRBJ1-1,.,TRBV28,.
TGTGCCAGCTCACCCGGCGACGGGACAGGGGTTACCGGGGAGCTGTTTTTT,CASSPGDGTGVTGELFF,TRBJ2-2,TRBD1,TRBV18,.
TGCGCCAGCAGCTACGACAGAACCTATGGCTACACCTTC,CASSYDRTYGYTF,TRBJ1-2,.,TRBV5-1,.
TGTGCCAGCAGCCTCAGCAGGGATGTGACAGATACGCAGTATTTT,CASSLSRDVTDTQYF,TRBJ2-3,.,TRBV7-2,.
TGTGCCACCACTGGAAACACCATATATTTT,CATTGNTIYF,TRBJ1-3,.,TRBV28,.
TGTGCCAGCAGCTTAGATCTTACGACTAACCATGAGCAGTTCTTC,CASSLDLTTNHEQFF,TRBJ2-1,.,TRBV11-2,.
TGCGGAGGAAGAGGGCTACCTTTCCCACATGAGCAGTTCTTC,CGGRGLPFPHEQFF,TRBJ2-1,.,TRBV10-1,once
TGTGCCAGCAGCCATGAGAACGGGATAATCTCTGGAAACACCATATATTTT,CASSHENGIISGNTIYF,TRBJ1-3,.,TRBV4-2,.
TGTGCCAGCAGCTTACCACAGGGCTATGGCTACACCTTC,CASSLPQGYGYTF,TRBJ1-2,.,TRBV7-9,.
TGTGCCTGGAGCCTTGCGGGCTGGGATGAGCAGTTCTTC,CAWSLAGWDEQFF,TRBJ2-1,.,TRBV30,.
TGTGCCTGGCGCAGACTAATAGTCGCAGATACGCAGTATTTT,CAWRRLIVADTQYF,TRBJ2-3,.,TRBV30,.
TGTGCCAGCAGCTTAGGAGGGACACGGGGCTACACCTTC,CASSLGGTRGYTF,TRBJ1-2,.,TRBV7-8,.
TGTGCCAGCAGCCCTGTGTCGGGGAACGAGCAGTACTTC,CASSPVSGNEQYF,TRBJ2-7,.,TRBV5-6,once
TGTGCCAGCAGGGCCGGGACAGTGGTTGGCTACACCTTC,CASRAGTVVGYTF,TRBJ1-2,TRBD1,TRBV28,.
TGTGCCAGCAGGCGCGGGACAGGGAGGACCTACGAGCAGTACTTC,CASRRGTGRTYEQYF,TRBJ2-7,TRBD1,TRBV28,.
TGTGCCAGCAGCCCCGGGACTAGCGGGCTCTCTTACTTC,CASSPGTSGLSYF,TRBJ2-5,TRBD2,TRBV7-3,.
TGTGCCAGCAGCTTAGAGGCGGGAGACGGGGAGCTGTTTTTT,CASSLEAGDGELFF,TRBJ2-2,TRBD2,TRBV7-2,.
TGCGCCAGCAGCCAAGATCTCGCAACTAATGAAAAACTGTTTTTT,CASSQDLATNEKLFF,TRBJ1-4,.,TRBV4-3,.
TGTGCCAGCAGTTTGGAGGAGAGCTCCTATAATTCACCCCTCCACTTT,CASSLEESSYNSPLHF,TRBJ1-6,.,TRBV6-6,.
TGTGCCAGTAGTATTGGGGCAGCCCAAGAGACCCAGTACTTC,CASSIGAAQETQYF,TRBJ2-5,.,TRBV19,.
TGTGCCAGTAGTGAGACTGGGGCCAACGTCCTGACTTTC,CASSETGANVLTF,TRBJ2-6,.,TRBV19,once
TGCAGCGTTGGGACCCTGACAGGCACTGAAGCTTTCTTT,CSVGTLTGTEAFF,TRBJ1-1,.,TRBV29-1,.
TGTGCCAGCAGTTCAACCGGTGTCTCTGGAAACACCATATATTTT,CASSSTGVSGNTIYF,TRBJ1-3,.,TRBV28,.
TGTGCCAGCACCACGGGGTTTTTGAACACTGAAGCTTTCTTT,CASTTGFLNTEAFF,TRBJ1-1,.,TRBV7-9,.
TGTGCCAGCAGCTTCAACGGGGGCAATGAGCAGTTCTTC,CASSFNGGNEQFF,TRBJ2-1,.,TRBV5-7,.
TGTGCCATCAGTGAGGTGAGCGGGAGCTCCTACGAGCAGTACTTC,CAISEVSGSSYEQYF,TRBJ2-7,TRBD2,TRBV10-3,.